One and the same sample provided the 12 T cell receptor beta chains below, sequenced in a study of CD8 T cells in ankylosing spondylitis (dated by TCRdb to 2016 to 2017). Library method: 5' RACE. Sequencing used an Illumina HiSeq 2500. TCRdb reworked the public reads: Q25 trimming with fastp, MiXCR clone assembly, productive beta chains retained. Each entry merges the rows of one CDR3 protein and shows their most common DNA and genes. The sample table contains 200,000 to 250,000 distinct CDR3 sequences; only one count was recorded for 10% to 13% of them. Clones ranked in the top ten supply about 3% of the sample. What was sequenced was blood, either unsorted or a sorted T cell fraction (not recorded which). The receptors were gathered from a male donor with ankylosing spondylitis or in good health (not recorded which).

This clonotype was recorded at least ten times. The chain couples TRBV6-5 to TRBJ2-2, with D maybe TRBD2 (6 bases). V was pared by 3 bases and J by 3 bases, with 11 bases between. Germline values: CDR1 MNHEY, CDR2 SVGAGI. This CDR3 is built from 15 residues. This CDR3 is CASSYARDYTGELFF. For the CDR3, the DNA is TGTGCCAGCAGTTATGCGCGGGATTACACCGGGGAGCTGTTTTTT.

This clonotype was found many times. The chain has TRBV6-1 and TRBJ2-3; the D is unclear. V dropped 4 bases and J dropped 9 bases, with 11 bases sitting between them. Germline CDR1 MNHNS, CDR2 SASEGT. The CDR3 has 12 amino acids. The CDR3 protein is CASSAPLRTQYF. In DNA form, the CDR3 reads TGTGCCAGCAGTGCGCCCCTGAGGACGCAGTATTTT.

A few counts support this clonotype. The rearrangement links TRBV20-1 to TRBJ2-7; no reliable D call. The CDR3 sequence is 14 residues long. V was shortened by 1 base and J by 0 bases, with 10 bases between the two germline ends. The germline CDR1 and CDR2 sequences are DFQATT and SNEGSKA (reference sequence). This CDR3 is CSARGRGFSYEQYF. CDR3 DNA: TGCAGTGCTAGAGGTCGAGGTTTCTCCTACGAGCAGTACTTC.

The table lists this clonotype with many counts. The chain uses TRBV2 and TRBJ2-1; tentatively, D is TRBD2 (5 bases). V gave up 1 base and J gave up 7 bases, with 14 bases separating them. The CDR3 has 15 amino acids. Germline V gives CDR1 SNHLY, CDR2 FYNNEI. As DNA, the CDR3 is TGTGCCAGCAGTGAAGGGGTTCTTTCGGGGAATGAGCAGTTCTTC. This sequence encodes CASSEGVLSGNEQFF. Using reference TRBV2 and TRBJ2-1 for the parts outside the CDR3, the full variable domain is EPEVTQTPSHQVTQMGQEVILRCVPISNHLYFYWYRQILGQKVEFLVSFYNNEISEKSEIFDDQFSVERPDGSNFTLKIRSTKLEDSAMYFCASSEGVLSGNEQFFGPGTRLTVL.

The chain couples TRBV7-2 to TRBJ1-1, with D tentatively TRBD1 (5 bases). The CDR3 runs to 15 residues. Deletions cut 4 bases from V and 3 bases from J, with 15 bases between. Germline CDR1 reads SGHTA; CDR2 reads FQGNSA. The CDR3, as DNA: TGTGCCAGCAGCTCAAGCAGGGTAATGGACACTGAAGCTTTCTTT. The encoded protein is CASSSSRVMDTEAFF.

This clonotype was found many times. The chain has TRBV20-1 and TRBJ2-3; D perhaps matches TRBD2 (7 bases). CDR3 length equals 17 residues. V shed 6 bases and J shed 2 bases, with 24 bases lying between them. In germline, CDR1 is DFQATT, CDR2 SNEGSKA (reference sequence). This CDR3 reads CSASGRTRAGATDTQYF. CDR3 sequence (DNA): TGCAGTGCAAGCGGACGAACAAGGGCGGGGGCCACAGATACGCAGTATTTT.

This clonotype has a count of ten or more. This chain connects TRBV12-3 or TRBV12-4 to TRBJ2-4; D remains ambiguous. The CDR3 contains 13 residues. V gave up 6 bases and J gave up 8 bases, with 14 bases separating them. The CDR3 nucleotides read TGTGCCAGCAGCCTGACGAGTATCGACATTCAGTACTTC. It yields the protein CASSLTSIDIQYF.

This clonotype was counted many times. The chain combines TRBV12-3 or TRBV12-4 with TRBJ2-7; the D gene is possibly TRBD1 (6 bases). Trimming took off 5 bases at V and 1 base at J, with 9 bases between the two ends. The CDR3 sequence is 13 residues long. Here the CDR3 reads CASSGGLSYEQYF. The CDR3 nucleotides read TGTGCCAGCAGTGGGGGCCTTTCCTACGAGCAGTACTTC.

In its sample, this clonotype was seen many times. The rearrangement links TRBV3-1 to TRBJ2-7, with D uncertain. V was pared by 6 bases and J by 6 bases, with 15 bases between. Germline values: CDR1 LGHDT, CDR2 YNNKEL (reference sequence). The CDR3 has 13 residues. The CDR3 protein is CASRSTLDGEQYF. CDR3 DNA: TGTGCCAGCAGATCGACTCTAGACGGCGAGCAGTACTTC.

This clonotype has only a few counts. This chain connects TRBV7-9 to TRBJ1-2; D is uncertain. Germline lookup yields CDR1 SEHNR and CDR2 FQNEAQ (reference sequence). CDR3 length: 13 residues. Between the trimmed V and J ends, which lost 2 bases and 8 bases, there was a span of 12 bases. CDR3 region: CASSLLPWEGYTF. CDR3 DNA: TGTGCCAGCAGCTTACTTCCATGGGAAGGCTACACCTTC.

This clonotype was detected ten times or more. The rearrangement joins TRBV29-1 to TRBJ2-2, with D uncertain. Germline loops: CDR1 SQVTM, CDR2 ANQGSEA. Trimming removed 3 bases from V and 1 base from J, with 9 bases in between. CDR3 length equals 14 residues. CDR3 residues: CSVDPGQNTGELFF. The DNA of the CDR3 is TGCAGCGTTGACCCCGGCCAGAACACCGGGGAGCTGTTTTTT.

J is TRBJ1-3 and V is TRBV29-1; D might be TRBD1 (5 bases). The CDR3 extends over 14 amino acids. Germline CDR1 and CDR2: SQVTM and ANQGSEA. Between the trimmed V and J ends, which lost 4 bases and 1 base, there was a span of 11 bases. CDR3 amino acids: CSVVVGQSGNTIYF. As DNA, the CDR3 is TGCAGCGTTGTGGTAGGACAATCTGGAAACACCATATATTTT. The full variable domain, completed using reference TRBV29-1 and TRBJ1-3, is SAVISQKPSRDICQRGTSLTIQCQVDSQVTMMFWYRQQPGQSLTLIATANQGSEATYESGFVIDKFPISRPNLTFSTLTVSNMSPEDSSIYLCSVVVGQSGNTIYFGEGSWLTVV.